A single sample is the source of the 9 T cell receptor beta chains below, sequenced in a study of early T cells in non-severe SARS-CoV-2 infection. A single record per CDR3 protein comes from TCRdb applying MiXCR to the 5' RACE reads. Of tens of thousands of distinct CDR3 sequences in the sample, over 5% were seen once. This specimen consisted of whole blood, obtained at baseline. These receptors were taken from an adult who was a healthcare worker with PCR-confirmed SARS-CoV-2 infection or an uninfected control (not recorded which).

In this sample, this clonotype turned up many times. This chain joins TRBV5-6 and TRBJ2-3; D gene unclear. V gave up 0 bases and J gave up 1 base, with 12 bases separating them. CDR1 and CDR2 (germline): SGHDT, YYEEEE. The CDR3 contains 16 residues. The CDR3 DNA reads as TGTGCCAGCAGCTTGGGGGCTGGTGTCGGCACAGATACGCAGTATTTT. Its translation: CASSLGAGVGTDTQYF.

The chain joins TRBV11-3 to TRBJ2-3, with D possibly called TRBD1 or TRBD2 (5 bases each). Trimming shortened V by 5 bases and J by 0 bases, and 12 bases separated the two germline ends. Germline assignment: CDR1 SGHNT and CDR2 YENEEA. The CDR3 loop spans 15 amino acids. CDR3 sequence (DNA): TGTGCCAGCAGCATCGGGACGAAGAGCACAGATACGCAGTATTTT. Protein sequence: CASSIGTKSTDTQYF.

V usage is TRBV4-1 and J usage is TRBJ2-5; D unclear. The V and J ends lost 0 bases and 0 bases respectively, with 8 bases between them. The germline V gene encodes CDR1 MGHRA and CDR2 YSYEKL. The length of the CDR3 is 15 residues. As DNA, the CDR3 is TGCGCCAGCAGCCAAGAGGCCATGTACCAAGAGACCCAGTACTTC. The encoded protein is CASSQEAMYQETQYF.

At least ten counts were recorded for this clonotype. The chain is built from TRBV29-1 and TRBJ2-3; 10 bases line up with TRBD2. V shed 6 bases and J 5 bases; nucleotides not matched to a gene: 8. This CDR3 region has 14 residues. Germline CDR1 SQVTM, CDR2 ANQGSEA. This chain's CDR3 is CSVLLAGSGDTQYF. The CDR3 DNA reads TGCAGCGTGCTACTAGCGGGAAGTGGAGATACGCAGTATTTT.

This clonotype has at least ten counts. Written as DNA, the CDR3 is TGCGCCAGCAGCTTGGATATTAGCGGGGGGATGGAGCAGTTCTTC. Protein sequence: CASSLDISGGMEQFF. The genes are TRBV5-1 and TRBJ2-1; 10 nucleotides line up with TRBD2. This CDR3 is built from 15 residues. Germline trimming cut 0 bases from V and 10 bases from J; bases unmatched to any gene: 7. Germline-derived CDR1 and CDR2 are SGHRS and YFSETQ. The entire variable domain, with the rest obtained from reference TRBV5-1 and TRBJ2-1, is as follows: KAGVTQTPRYLIKTRGQQVTLSCSPISGHRSVSWYQQTPGQGLQFLFEYFSETQRNKGNFPGRFSGRQFSNSRSEMNVSTLELGDSALYLCASSLDISGGMEQFFGPGTRLTVL.

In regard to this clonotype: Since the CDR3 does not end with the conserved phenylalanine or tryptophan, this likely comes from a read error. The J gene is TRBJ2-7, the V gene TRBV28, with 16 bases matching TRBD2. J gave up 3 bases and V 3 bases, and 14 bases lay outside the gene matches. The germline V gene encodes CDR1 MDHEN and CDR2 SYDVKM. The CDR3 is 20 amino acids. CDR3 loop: CASSFVLPGTSGRVGYEQYS. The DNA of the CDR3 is TGTGCCAGCAGTTTCGTTCTTCCGGGGACTAGCGGGAGGGTCGGCTACGAGCAGTACTCC.

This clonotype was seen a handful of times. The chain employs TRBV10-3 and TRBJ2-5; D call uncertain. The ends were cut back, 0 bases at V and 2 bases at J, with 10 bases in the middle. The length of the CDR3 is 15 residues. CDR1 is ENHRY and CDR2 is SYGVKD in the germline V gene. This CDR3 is CAISESTGIQETQYF. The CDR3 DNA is TGTGCCATCAGTGAGTCGACCGGTATACAAGAGACCCAGTACTTC.

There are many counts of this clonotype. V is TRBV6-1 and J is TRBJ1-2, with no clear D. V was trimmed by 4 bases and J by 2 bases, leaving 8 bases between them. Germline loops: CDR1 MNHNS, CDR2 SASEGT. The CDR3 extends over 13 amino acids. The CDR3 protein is CASSVAENYGYTF. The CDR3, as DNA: TGTGCCAGCAGTGTGGCAGAAAACTATGGCTACACCTTC.

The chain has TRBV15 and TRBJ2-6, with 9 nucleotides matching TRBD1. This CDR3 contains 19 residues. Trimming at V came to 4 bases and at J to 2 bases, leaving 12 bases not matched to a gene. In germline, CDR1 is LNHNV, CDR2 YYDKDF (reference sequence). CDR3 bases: TGTGCCACCAGCACGAACCCGGGACAGGGTTTTGCTGGGGCCAACGTCCTGACTTTC. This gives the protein CATSTNPGQGFAGANVLTF.